This T cell receptor beta chain originates from a study of technical replicates of blood from several donors (dated by TCRdb to the late 2010s). To note about this clone: Its specific antigen is unknown. Per-nucleotide qualities are absent, and no much larger clonotype sits a single base away.

Receptors were amplified or captured by the immunoSEQ multiplex PCR assay. Here the immuneACCESS table is served through TCRdb, limited to in-frame sequences with V and J called. Missing clones are a known gap in these copies; in checked studies unresolved V genes cover under half, and the rest lacks a known reason. The sample profile shows approximately 92,000 clones; around 96% of them were found once. Jointly, the top ten make up 0.2% to 0.25% of the sample. Trimming removed 5 bases from V and 7 bases from J, leaving 21 bases between the germline ends. From the germline V gene, CDR1 is ENHRY and CDR2 is SYGVKD. The cysteine opens and the phenylalanine closes a CDR3 of 16 amino acids. CDR3 DNA only is kept here, 48 bases in frame from base 1.

Input material: T cells isolated from PBMCs. The chain couples TRBV10-3 to TRBJ2-1, and perhaps TRBD2 as D gene, on 6 matching bases. The TCR comes from a human donor in good health. CDR3 protein: CAISLFSGAMANEQFF. The nucleotide sequence reads TGTGCCATCAGTTTATTTAGCGGTGCAATGGCAAATGAGCAGTTCTTC.